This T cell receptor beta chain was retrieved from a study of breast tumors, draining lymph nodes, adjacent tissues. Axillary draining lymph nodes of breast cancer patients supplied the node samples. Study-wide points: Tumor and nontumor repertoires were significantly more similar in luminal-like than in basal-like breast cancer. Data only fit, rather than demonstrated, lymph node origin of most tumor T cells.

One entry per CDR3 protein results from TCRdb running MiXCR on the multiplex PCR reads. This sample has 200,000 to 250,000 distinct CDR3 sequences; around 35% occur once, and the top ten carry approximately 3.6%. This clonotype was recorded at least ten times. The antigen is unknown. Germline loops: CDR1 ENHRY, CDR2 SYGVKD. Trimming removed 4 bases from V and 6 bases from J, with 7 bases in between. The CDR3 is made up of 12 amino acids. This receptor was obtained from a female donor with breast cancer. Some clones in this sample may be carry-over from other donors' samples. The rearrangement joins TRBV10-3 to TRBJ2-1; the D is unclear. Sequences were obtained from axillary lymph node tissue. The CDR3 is CAISAYSNEQFF. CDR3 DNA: TGTGCCATCAGTGCCTATTCCAATGAGCAGTTCTTC.